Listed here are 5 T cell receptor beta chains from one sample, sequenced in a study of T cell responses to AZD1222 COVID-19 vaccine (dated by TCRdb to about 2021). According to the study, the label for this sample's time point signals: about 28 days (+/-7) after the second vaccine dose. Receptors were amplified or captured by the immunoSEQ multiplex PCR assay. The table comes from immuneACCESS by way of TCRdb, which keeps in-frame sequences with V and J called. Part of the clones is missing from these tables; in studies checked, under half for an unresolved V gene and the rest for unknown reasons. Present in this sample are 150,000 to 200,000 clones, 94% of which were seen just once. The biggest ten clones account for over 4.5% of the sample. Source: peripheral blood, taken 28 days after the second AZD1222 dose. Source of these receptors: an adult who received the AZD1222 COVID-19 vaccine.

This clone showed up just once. CDR3 in amino acids: CAISEILAGGMDEQFF. The CDR3 nucleotides read TGTGCCATCAGTGAGATACTAGCGGGAGGCATGGATGAGCAGTTCTTC. The chain links TRBV10-3 to TRBJ2-1, with 12 bases matching TRBD2. The V and J ends lost 2 bases and 8 bases, in that order; junction bases with no gene match: 7. Germline V gene data show CDR1 as ENHRY and CDR2 as SYGVKD. The CDR3 has 16 residues.

CDR3 amino acids: CASSLTPGGAGYTF. CDR3 nucleotides: TGTGCCAGCAGCTTGACCCCGGGAGGGGCTGGCTACACCTTC. The chain combines TRBV7-2 with TRBJ1-2, with D perhaps matching TRBD1 (5 bases). The CDR3 spans 14 residues. Trimming cost V 3 bases and J 7 bases, with 15 bases left between them. Germline CDR1 and CDR2: SGHTA and FQGNSA. Combining the CDR3 with reference TRBV7-2 and TRBJ1-2 gives the whole variable domain GAGVSQSPSNKVTEKGKDVELRCDPISGHTALYWYRQSLGQGLEFLIYFQGNSAPDKSGLPSDRFSAERTGGSVSTLTIQRTQQEDSAVYLCASSLTPGGAGYTFGSGTRLTVV.

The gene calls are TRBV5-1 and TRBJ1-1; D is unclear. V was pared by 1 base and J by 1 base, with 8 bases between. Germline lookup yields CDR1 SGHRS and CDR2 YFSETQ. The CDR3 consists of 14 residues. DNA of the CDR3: TGCGCCAGCAGCTTGAGGCAGCCGAACACTGAAGCTTTCTTT. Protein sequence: CASSLRQPNTEAFF.

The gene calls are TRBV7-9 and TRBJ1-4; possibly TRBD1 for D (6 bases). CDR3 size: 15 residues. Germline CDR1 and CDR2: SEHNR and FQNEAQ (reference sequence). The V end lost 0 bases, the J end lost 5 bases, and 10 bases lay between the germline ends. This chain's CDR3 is CASSLAQGRNEKLFF. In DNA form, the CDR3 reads TGTGCCAGCAGCTTAGCACAGGGACGGAATGAAAAACTGTTTTTT.

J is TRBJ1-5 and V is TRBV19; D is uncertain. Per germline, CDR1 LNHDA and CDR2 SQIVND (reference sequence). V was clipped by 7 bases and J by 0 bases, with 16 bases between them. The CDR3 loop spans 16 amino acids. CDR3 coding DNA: TGTGCCAGTACTAGCCTGGCGGCAGTTAGCAATCAGCCCCAGCATTTT. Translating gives CASTSLAAVSNQPQHF.